This T cell receptor beta chain appears in the sequencing data of a study of T cell changes during pregnancy in multiple sclerosis. The CDR3 is 17 amino acids. V gave up 0 bases and J gave up 2 bases; unmatched junction bases: 8. The germline V gene encodes CDR1 SGHNT and CDR2 YYREEE (reference sequence). TCRdb keeps only in-frame clones here, not all; method: immunoSEQ multiplex PCR. The profile shows tens of thousands of clones, 85% to 95% of them singletons. The V call is TRBV5-4, the J call TRBJ2-1, with 7 bases matching TRBD2. This TCR was sampled from a female donor with multiple sclerosis, enrolled in a pregnancy study. The source material was CD4+ T cells from peripheral blood mononuclear cells, sampled before pregnancy. CDR3 DNA sequence: TGTGCCAGCAGCTTGGCCGAGAGGGGAGGGGCCTACAATGAGCAGTTCTTC. It encodes CASSLAERGGAYNEQFF.